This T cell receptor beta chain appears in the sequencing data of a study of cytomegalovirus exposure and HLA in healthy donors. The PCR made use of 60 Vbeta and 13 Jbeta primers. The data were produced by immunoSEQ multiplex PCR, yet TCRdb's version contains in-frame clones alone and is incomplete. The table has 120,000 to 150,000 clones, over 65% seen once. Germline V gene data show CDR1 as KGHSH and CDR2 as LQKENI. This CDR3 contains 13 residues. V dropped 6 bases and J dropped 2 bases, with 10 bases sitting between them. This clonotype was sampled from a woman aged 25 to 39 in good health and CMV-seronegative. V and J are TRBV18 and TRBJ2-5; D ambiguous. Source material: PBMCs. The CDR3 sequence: CASSPTVQETQYF. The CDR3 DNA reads TGTGCCAGCTCCCCAACAGTGCAAGAGACCCAGTACTTC.